This TCR beta chain was identified in a study of OX40 agonist ivuxolimab in advanced cancers. Background for the entire study: The costimulatory receptor OX40 (CD134) was targeted by ivuxolimab, a fully human IgG2 agonistic monoclonal antibody. The paper reports the monotherapy dose-escalation portion (N of about 50 patients) of the phase I ivuxolimab trial. Partial responses occurred in three dose-escalation patients, of whom one had hepatocellular carcinoma and two had cutaneous melanoma. Intravenous ivuxolimab was administered to patients every 2 weeks at six dose levels: 0.01, 0.1, 0.3, 1.5, 3 and 10 mg/kg. Patients were allowed to have had prior anti-PD-1, anti-PD-L1 or anti-CTLA-4 therapy, and 30% to 50% of the dose-escalation patients had previously received checkpoint inhibitors. The dose-escalation cohort was 82.7% male with a mean age of about 65 years, ranging from roughly 20 to 80. Among the roughly 50 dose-escalation patients, about 20 had hepatocellular carcinoma, around 15 melanoma, 9 renal cell carcinoma and 9 head and neck cancer. The point of sequencing TCRbeta in the periphery was to test whether ivuxolimab changed TCR sequence diversity and drove clonal T-cell expansion. The paper's findings and limits, for the study overall: Which antigens the clonally expanded peripheral T cells were specific for was not determined. At doses of 0.1 to 3.0 mg/kg, clonal expansion of both CD4+ and CD8+ T cells in blood was seen between baseline and week 6. Low levels of normalized T-cell clonal expansion were also seen in some patients who did not respond. In the 0.1-3.0 mg/kg groups, partial responders were among the patients with the lowest normalized peripheral clonal expansion, particularly in CD8+ T cells. After ivuxolimab, more expanded clones were found on average in CD8+ T cells than in CD4+ T cells.

Concerning this clone: The specificity of this receptor is unknown. No quality values exist for individual bases; no much larger clone is one base distant.

To sequence the TCRbeta CDR3 region, genomic DNA was isolated from the sorted cells. TCRbeta CDR3 regions were sequenced using the immunoSEQ Assay. The immuneACCESS repertoire file appears here via TCRdb, limited to in-frame rearrangements. These files lack a portion of the clones; in checked studies, under half of the deficit traces to unresolved V genes, and the cause of the others is not known. The sample table records tens of thousands of clones; around 83% of these occur just once. Together, the top ten hold 9% to 10% of the sample. Via the germline V gene, CDR1 is ENHRY and CDR2 SYGVKD. The germline V end is reduced by 11 bases and the J end by 0 bases; junction bases left unmatched: 6. Measured from the cysteine to the phenylalanine, the CDR3 is 15 residues long. The DNA shown is the 45-base CDR3, in frame from base 1. The trial excluded patients who had a history of autoimmune disease or were on systemic immunosuppression. In every dose cohort, peripheral blood was drawn for TCR sequencing at baseline, cycle 4 day 1, and cycle 7 day 1. Samples were obtained from an open-label, multicenter, first-in-human phase I dose-escalation trial of ivuxolimab. Adults with locally advanced or metastatic head and neck squamous cell, hepatocellular, melanoma or renal cell carcinoma were enrolled in the trial. Before TCR sequencing, CD4+ T cells and CD8+ T cells were sorted from peripheral blood as separate populations.

Rearrangement joined TRBV10-3 to TRBJ2-1; the junction holds 11 bases that match TRBD2. The sample here was CD4+ or CD8+ T cells sorted from blood, taken in a trial of the OX40 agonist ivuxolimab. This receptor was obtained from an adult with an advanced solid tumor such as melanoma, head and neck, liver or kidney cancer. The nucleotide sequence is TGTGCCTCGTCGGGACTAGCGGACTCCTACAATGAGCAGTTCTTC. This sequence encodes CASSGLADSYNEQFF.